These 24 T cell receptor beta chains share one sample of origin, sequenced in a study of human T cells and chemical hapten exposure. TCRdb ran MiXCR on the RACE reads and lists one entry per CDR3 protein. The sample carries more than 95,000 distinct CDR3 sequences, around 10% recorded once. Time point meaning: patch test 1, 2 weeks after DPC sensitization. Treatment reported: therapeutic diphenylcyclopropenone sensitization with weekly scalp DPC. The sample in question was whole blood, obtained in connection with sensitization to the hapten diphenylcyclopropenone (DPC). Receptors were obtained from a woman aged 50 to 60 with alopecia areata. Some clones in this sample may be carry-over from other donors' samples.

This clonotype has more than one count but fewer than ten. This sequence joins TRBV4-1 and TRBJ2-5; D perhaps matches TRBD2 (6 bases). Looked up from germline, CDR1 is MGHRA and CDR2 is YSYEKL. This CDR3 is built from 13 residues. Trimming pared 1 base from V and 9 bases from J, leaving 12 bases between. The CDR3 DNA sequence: TGCGCCAGCAGCCAAGGGGAAGGAGGGCCCCAGTACTTC. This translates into CASSQGEGGPQYF.

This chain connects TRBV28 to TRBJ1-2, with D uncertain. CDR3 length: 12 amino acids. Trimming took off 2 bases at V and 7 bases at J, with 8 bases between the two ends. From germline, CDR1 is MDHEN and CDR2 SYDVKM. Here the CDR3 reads CASSLEGPGYTF. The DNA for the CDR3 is TGTGCCAGCAGTTTAGAAGGGCCTGGCTACACCTTC.

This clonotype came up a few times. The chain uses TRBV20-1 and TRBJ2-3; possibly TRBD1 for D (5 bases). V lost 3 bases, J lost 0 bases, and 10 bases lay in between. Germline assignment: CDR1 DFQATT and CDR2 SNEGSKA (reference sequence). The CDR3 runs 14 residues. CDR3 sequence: CSASRGLSTDTQYF. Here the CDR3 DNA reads TGCAGTGCTAGTAGGGGCCTTAGCACAGATACGCAGTATTTT.

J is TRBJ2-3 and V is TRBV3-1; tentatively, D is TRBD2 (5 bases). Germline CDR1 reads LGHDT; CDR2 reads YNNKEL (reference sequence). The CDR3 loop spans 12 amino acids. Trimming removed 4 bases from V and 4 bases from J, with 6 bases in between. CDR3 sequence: CASSRAADTQYF. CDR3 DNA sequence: TGTGCCAGCAGCCGAGCGGCAGATACGCAGTATTTT.

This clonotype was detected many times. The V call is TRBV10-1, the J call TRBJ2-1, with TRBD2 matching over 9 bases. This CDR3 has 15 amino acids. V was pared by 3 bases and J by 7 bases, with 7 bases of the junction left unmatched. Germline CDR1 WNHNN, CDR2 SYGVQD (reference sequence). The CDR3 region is CASSEGLAGKNEQFF. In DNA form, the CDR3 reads TGCGCCAGCAGTGAAGGGCTAGCGGGGAAAAATGAGCAGTTCTTC.

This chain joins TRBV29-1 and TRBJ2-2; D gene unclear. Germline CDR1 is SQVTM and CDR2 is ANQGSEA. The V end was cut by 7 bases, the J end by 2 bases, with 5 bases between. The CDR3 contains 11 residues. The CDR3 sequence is CSGINTGELFF. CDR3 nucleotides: TGCAGCGGGATTAACACCGGGGAGCTGTTTTTT.

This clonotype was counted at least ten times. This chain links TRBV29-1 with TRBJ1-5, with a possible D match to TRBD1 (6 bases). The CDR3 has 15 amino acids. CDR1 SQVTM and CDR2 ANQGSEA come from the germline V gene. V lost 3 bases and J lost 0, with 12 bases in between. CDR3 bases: TGCAGCGTTGATGGTCGGGGGGCTAGCAATCAGCCCCAGCATTTT. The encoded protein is CSVDGRGASNQPQHF.

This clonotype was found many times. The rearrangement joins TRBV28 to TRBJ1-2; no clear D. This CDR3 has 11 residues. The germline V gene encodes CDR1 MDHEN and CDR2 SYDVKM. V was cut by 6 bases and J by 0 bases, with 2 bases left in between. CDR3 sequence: CASSSNYGYTF. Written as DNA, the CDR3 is TGTGCCAGCAGCTCTAACTATGGCTACACCTTC.

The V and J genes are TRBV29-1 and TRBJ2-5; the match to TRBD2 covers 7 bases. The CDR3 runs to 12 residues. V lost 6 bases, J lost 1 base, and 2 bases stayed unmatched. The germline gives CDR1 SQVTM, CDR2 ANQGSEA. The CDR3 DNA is TGCAGCGTGGGGGAGGGCCAAGAGACCCAGTACTTC. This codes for CSVGEGQETQYF.

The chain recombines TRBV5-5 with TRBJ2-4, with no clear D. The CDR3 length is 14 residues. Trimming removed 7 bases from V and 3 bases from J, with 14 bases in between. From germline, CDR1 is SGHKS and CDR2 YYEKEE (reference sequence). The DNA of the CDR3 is TGTGCCAGCGGACCCGTAGCTAGCAAAAACATTCAGTACTTC. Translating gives CASGPVASKNIQYF.

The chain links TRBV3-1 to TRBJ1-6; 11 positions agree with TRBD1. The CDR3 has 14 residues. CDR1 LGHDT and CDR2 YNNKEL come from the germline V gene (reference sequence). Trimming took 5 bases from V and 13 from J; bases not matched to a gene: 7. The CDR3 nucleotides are TGTGCCAGCAGCAACCGGGACAGGGGGTCTCCCCTCCACTTT. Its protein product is CASSNRDRGSPLHF.

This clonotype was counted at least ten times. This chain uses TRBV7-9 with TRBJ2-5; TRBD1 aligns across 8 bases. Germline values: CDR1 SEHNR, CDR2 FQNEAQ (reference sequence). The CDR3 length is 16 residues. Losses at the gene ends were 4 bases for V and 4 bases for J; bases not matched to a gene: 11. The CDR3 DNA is TGTGCCAGCAGCTCCTCCGGGACAGGAGGTAGAGAGACCCAGTACTTC. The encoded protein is CASSSSGTGGRETQYF.

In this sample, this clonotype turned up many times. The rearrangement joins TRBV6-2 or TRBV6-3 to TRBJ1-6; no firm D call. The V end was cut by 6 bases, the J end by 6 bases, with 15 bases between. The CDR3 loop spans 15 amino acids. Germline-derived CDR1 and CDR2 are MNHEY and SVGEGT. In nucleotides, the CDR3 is TGTGCCAGCAGCCTCTCGGACCACGGTAATTCACCCCTCCACTTT. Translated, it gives CASSLSDHGNSPLHF.

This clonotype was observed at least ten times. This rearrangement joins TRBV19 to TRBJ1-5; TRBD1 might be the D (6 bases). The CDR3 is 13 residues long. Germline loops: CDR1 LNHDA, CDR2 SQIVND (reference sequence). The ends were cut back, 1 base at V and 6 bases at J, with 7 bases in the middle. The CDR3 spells CASSIVGGQPQHF. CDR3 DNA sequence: TGTGCCAGTAGTATAGTAGGGGGTCAGCCCCAGCATTTT.

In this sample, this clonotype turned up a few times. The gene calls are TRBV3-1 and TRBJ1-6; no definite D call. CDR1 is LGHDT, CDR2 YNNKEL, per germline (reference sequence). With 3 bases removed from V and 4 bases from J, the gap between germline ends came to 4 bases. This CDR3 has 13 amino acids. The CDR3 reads CASSHDYNSPLHF. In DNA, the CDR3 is TGTGCCAGCAGCCACGATTATAATTCACCCCTCCACTTT.

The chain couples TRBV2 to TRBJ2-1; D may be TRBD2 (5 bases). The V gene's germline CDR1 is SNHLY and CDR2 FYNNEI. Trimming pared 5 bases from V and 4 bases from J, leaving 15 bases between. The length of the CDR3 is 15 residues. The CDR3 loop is CASSHSENTYNEQFF. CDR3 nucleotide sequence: TGTGCCAGCAGTCATAGCGAGAATACGTACAATGAGCAGTTCTTC.

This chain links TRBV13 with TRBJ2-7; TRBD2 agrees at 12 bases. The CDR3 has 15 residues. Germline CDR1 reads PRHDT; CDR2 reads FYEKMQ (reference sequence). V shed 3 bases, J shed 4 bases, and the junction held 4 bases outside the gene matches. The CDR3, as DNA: TGTGCCAGCAGCTTGGGGACTAGCGGGTTTTACGAGCAGTACTTC. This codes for CASSLGTSGFYEQYF.

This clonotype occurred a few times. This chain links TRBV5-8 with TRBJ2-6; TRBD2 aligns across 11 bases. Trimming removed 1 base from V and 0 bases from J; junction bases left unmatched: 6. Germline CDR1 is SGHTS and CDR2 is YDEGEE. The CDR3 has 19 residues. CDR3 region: CASSLNLAGGFSGANVLTF. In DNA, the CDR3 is TGTGCCAGCAGCTTGAACCTAGCGGGAGGTTTCTCTGGGGCCAACGTCCTGACTTTC.

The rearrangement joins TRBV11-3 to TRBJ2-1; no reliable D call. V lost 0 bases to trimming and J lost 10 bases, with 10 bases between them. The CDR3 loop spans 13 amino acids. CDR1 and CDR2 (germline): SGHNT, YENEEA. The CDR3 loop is CASSLESDGEQFF. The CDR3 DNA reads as TGTGCCAGCAGCTTAGAATCTGACGGCGAGCAGTTCTTC.

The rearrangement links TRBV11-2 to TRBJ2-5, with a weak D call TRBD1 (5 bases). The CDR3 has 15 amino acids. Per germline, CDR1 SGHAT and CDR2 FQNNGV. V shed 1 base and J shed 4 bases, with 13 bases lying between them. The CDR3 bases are TGTGCCAGCAGCTTAGCCCCAACAGGAGCAGAGACCCAGTACTTC. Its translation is CASSLAPTGAETQYF.

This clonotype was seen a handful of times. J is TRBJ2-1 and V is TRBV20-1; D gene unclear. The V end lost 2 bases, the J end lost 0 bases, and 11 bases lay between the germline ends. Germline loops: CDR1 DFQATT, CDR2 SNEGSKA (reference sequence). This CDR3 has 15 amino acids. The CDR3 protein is CSARWAGSSYNEQFF. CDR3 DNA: TGCAGTGCTAGATGGGCAGGAAGCTCCTACAATGAGCAGTTCTTC.

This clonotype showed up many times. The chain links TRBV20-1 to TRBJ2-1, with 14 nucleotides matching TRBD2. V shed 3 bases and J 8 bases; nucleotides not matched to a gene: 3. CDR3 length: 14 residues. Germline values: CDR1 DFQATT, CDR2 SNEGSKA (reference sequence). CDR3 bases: TGCAGTGCTAGGGGGACTAGCGGGAGCGATGAGCAGTTCTTC. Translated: CSARGTSGSDEQFF.

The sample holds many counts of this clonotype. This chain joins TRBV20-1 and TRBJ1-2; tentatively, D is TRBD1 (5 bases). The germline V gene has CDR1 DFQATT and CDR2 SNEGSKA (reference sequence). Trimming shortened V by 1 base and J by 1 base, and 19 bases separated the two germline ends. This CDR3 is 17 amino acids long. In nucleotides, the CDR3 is TGCAGTGCTAGAGTCCGGGACCCAAAGGGTTATAACTATGGCTACACCTTC. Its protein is CSARVRDPKGYNYGYTF.

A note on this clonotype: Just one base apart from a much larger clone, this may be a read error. CDR3 region: CASSLRTGVGYGYTF. The CDR3 DNA is TGTGCCAGCAGTCTCAGGACAGGGGTTGGCTATGGCTACACCTTC. This chain connects TRBV12-3 or TRBV12-4 to TRBJ1-2; 9 nucleotides match TRBD1. The ends lost 5 bases at V and 4 bases at J; junction bases unmatched: 8. The CDR3 loop spans 15 amino acids.